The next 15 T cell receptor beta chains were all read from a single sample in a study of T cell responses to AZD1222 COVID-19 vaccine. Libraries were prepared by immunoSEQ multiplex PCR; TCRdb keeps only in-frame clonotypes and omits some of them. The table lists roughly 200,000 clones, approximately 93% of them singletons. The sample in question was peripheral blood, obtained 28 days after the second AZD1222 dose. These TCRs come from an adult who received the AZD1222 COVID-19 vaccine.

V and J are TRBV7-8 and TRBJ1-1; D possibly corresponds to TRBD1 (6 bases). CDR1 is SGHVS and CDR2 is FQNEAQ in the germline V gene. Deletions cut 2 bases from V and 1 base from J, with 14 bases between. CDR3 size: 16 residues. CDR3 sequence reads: CASSLKGGWENTEAFF. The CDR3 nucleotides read TGTGCCAGCAGCTTAAAGGGGGGTTGGGAGAACACTGAAGCTTTCTTT.

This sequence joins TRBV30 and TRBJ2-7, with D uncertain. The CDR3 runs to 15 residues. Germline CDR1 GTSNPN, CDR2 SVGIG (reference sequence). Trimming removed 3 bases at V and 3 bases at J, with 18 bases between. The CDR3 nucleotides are TGTGCCTGGAGATCCCCCCGGACGGGCAACTACGAGCAGTACTTC. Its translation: CAWRSPRTGNYEQYF. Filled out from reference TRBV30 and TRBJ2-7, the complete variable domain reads SQTIHQWPATLVQPVGSPLSLECTVEGTSNPNLYWYRQAAGRGLQLLFYSVGIGQISSEVPQNLSASRPQDRQFILSSKKLLLSDSGFYLCAWRSPRTGNYEQYFGPGTRLTVT.

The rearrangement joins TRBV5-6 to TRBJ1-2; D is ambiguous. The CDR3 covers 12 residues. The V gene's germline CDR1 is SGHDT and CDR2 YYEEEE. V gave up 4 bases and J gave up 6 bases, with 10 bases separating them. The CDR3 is CASSPGVDGYTF. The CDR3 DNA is TGTGCCAGCAGCCCGGGAGTCGATGGCTACACCTTC.

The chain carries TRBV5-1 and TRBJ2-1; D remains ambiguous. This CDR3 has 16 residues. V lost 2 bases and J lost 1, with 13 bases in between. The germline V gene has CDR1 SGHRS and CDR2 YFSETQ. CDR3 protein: CASSFTSSGSYNEQFF. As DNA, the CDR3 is TGCGCCAGCAGCTTCACCTCGAGTGGGTCCTACAATGAGCAGTTCTTC.

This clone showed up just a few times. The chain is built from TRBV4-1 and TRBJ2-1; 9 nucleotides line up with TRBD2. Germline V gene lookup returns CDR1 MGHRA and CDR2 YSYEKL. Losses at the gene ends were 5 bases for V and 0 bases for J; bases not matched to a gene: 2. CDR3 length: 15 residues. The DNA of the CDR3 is TGCGCCAGCAGCTTTAGCGGGAGCTCCTACAATGAGCAGTTCTTC. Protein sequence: CASSFSGSSYNEQFF.

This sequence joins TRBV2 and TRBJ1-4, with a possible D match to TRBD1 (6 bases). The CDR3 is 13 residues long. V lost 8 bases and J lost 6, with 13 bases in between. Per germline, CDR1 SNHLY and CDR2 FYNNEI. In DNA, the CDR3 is TGTGCCAGCCTAAGGGGGACATATGAAAAACTGTTTTTT. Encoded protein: CASLRGTYEKLFF.

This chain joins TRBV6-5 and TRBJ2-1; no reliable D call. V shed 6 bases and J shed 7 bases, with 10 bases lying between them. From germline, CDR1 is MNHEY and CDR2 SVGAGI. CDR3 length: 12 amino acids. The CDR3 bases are TGTGCCAGCAGAAATAGTGCGAATGAGCAGTTCTTC. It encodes CASRNSANEQFF.

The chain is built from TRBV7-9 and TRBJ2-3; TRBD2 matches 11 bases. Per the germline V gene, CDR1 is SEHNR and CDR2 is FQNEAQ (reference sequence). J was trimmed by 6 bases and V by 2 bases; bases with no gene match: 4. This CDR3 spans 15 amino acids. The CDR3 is CASSLYASGGDTQYF. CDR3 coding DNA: TGTGCCAGCAGCTTATACGCTAGCGGGGGGGATACGCAGTATTTT.

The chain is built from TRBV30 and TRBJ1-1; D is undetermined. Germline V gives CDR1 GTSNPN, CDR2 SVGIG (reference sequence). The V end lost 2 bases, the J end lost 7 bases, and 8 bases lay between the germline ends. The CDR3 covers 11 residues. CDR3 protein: CAWSSRGEAFF. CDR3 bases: TGTGCCTGGAGTTCACGGGGTGAAGCTTTCTTT.

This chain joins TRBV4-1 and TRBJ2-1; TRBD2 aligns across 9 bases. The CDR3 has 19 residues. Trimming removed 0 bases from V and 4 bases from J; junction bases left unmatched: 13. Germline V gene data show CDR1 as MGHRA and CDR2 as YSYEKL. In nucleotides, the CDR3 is TGCGCCAGCAGCCAAGAGGTTGCCGGACTAGCGCCCCCATACAATGAGCAGTTCTTC. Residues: CASSQEVAGLAPPYNEQFF.

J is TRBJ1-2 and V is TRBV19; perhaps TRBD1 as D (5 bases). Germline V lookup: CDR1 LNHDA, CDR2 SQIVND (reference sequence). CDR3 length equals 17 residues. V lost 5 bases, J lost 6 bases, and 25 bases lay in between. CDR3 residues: CASSAWGEGLKGNGYTF. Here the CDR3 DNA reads TGTGCCAGTAGTGCCTGGGGAGAGGGACTTAAGGGGAATGGCTACACCTTC.

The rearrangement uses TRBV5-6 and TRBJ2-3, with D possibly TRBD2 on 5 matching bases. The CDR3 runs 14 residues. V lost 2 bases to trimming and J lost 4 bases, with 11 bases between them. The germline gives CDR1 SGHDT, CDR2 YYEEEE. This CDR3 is CASSLRRVADTQYF. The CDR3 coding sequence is TGTGCCAGCAGCTTAAGGCGGGTGGCAGATACGCAGTATTTT.

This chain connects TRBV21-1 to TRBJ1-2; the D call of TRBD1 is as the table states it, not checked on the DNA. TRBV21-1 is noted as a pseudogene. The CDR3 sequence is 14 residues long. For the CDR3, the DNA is TGTGCCAGCAGCATAGGAGGACAGGGCCGAGGCTACACCTTC. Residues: CASSIGGQGRGYTF.

The CDR3 here is CASMWGDWTEAFF. In nucleotides, the CDR3 is TGTGCCAGTATGTGGGGTGACTGGACTGAAGCTTTCTTT. V usage is TRBV19 and J usage is TRBJ1-1; no clear D. Germline loops: CDR1 LNHDA, CDR2 SQIVND (reference sequence). The ends were cut back, 7 bases at V and 5 bases at J, with 14 bases in the middle. This CDR3 has 13 amino acids.

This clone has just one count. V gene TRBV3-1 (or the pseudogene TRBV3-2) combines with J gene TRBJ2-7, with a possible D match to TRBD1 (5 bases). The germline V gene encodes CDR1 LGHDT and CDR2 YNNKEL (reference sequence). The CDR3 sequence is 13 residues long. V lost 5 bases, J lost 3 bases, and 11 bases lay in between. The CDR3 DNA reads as TGTGCCAGCAGCGGGGCGAACTTCTACGAGCAGTACTTC. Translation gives CASSGANFYEQYF.